The clone carrying this T cell receptor beta chain was detected once. These data are taken from a study of blood T cell repertoires in COVID-19. A COVID-19 case had been met by exposed participants during the 2 weeks before study entry. The repertoire was sequenced with immunoSEQ multiplex PCR; TCRdb's copy has only in-frame clones and lacks some. The data contain 300,000 or so clones, 85% to 90% of them singletons. The TCR comes from a woman between 45 and 65 years old who had been exposed to COVID-19. Sequenced input: PBMCs or T cells enriched from blood (not recorded which).

Here the CDR3 reads CASSQDWATGYGYTF. The CDR3 nucleotides read TGTGCCAGCAGCCAAGATTGGGCCACGGGGTATGGCTACACCTTC. V is TRBV3-1 (or the pseudogene TRBV3-2) and J is TRBJ1-2; no definite D call. Trimming stripped 0 bases from V and 5 bases from J, with 13 bases between. The germline V gene has CDR1 LGHDT and CDR2 YNNKEL (reference sequence). The CDR3 contains 15 residues.